This TCR beta chain was identified during a study of shared clonotypes between healthy human individuals. Study results and caveats: Naive subsets typically showed greater estimated richness than memory subsets.

TCRdb keeps only in-frame clones here, not all; method: immunoSEQ multiplex PCR. Among some 550,000 clones listed, almost 97% were seen once. Researchers partitioned CD4+ cells into CD45RA+ naive and CD45RA-negative memory subsets. The length of the CDR3 is 17 residues. Germline V gene sequence: CDR1 LNHDA, CDR2 SQIVND (reference sequence). The germline V and J ends were trimmed by 3 bases and 4 bases, with 20 bases remaining between them. With regard to this clone: The antigen remains unidentified.

The sequencing input was naive CD4+ T cells sorted from blood. The subset denotes: CD45RA+ positively selected. The gene calls are TRBV19 and TRBJ2-3; D may be TRBD2 (6 bases). This receptor was taken from a woman younger than 45 in good health. This chain's CDR3 is CASSIGVGGVKADTQYF. The CDR3 DNA reads TGTGCCAGTAGTATTGGCGTCGGGGGAGTCAAGGCAGATACGCAGTATTTT.